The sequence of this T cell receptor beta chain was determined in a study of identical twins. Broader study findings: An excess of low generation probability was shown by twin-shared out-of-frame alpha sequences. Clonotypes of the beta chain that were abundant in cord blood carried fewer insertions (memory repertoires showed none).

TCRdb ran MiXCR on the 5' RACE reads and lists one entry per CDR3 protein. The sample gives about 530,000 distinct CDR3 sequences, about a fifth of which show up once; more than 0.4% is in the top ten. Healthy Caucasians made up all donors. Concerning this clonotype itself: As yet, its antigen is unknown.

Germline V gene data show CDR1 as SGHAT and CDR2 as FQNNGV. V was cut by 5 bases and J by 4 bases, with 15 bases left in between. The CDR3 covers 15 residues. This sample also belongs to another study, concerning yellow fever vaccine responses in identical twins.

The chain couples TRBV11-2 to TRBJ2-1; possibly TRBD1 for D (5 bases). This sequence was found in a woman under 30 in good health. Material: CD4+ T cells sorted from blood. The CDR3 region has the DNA TGTGCCAGCAGCCACATAAATGGGGCTTACAATGAGCAGTTCTTC. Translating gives CASSHINGAYNEQFF.